Each of the 6 T cell receptor beta chains below was sequenced from the same sample in a study of CD8+CD57+ T cells in acquired aplastic anemia. Genomic DNA provided the template from which TCR beta VDJ and CDR3 profiles were obtained. MiXCR was run by TCRdb on the reads, yielding one entry per CDR3 protein. The data contain about 200,000 distinct CDR3 sequences, approximately 51% of them singletons. Patients included in sequencing had previously demonstrated CD8+CD57+ cell expansion by flow cytometry. Material: sorted CD4+, CD8+, or CD8+CD57+ T cells (not recorded which) from PBMCs. All receptors come from a human donor with aplastic anemia.

The chain employs TRBV19 and TRBJ1-5; unclear D gene. This CDR3 is 15 amino acids long. Between the trimmed V and J ends, which lost 6 bases and 3 bases, there was a span of 15 bases. Germline V lookup: CDR1 LNHDA, CDR2 SQIVND (reference sequence). The CDR3 coding sequence is TGTGCCAGTAGCCCCATAGGATGGTTCAATCAGCCCCAGCATTTT. This codes for CASSPIGWFNQPQHF.

The rearrangement links TRBV7-9 to TRBJ1-1; 9 nucleotides line up with TRBD1. Looked up from germline, CDR1 is SEHNR and CDR2 is FQNEAQ (reference sequence). The CDR3 has 14 amino acids. The ends lost 5 bases at V and 4 bases at J; junction bases unmatched: 5. DNA of the CDR3: TGTGCCAGCAGCGGACGACAGGGGGTCACTGAAGCTTTCTTT. Translation: CASSGRQGVTEAFF.

In this sample, this clonotype turned up many times. V gene TRBV6-1 combines with J gene TRBJ2-3, with 7 bases fitting TRBD2. The V segment lost 6 bases and the J segment 2 bases; nucleotides outside the gene matches: 8. The CDR3 consists of 15 residues. Germline V lookup: CDR1 MNHNS, CDR2 SASEGT. CDR3 protein: CASSTTRGYTDTQYF. The CDR3 DNA follows: TGTGCCAGCAGCACCACGCGGGGGTACACAGATACGCAGTATTTT.

V usage is TRBV10-3 and J usage is TRBJ1-4; D is perhaps TRBD1 (5 bases). This CDR3 spans 14 amino acids. V was pared by 2 bases and J by 3 bases, with 7 bases between. The germline CDR1 and CDR2 sequences are ENHRY and SYGVKD. CDR3 sequence (DNA): TGTGCCATCAGTGAGGGGGGGGCTAATGAAAAACTGTTTTTT. This translates into CAISEGGANEKLFF.

The chain combines TRBV7-9 with TRBJ2-7, with D uncertain. The CDR3 totals 12 residues. V dropped 1 base and J dropped 7 bases, with 8 bases sitting between them. Germline-derived CDR1 and CDR2 are SEHNR and FQNEAQ (reference sequence). CDR3 protein: CASSLGVGEQYV. In nucleotides, the CDR3 is TGTGCCAGCAGCTTAGGGGTGGGGGAGCAGTACGTC.

This clonotype was seen a single time. The chain uses TRBV5-4 and TRBJ2-3, with TRBD2 matching over 9 bases. The germline CDR1 and CDR2 sequences are SGHNT and YYREEE (reference sequence). V shed 4 bases and J 6 bases; nucleotides not matched to a gene: 12. The CDR3 is made up of 16 amino acids. The CDR3 loop is CASSHGRAGGLDTQYF. The CDR3 DNA sequence: TGTGCCAGCAGCCACGGAAGGGCGGGGGGGCTCGATACGCAGTATTTT.